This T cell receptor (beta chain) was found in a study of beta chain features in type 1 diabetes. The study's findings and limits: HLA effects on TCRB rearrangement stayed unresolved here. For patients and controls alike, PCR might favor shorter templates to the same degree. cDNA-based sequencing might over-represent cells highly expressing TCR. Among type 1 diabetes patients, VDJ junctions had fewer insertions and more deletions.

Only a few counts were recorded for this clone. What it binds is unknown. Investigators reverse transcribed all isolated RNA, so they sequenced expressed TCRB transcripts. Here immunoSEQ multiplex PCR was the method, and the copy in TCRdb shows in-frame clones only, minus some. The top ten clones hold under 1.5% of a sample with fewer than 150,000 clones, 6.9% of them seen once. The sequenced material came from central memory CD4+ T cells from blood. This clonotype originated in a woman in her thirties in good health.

The CDR3 sequence: CASSPRLGDGYTF. The CDR3 coding sequence is TGTGCCAGTTCACCCAGATTGGGCGATGGCTACACCTTC. J is TRBJ1-2 and V is TRBV6-5, with D unresolved. Germline V CDR1 and CDR2: MNHEY, SVGAGI. CDR3 length: 13 amino acids. V lost 9 bases to trimming and J lost 6 bases, with 17 bases between them.